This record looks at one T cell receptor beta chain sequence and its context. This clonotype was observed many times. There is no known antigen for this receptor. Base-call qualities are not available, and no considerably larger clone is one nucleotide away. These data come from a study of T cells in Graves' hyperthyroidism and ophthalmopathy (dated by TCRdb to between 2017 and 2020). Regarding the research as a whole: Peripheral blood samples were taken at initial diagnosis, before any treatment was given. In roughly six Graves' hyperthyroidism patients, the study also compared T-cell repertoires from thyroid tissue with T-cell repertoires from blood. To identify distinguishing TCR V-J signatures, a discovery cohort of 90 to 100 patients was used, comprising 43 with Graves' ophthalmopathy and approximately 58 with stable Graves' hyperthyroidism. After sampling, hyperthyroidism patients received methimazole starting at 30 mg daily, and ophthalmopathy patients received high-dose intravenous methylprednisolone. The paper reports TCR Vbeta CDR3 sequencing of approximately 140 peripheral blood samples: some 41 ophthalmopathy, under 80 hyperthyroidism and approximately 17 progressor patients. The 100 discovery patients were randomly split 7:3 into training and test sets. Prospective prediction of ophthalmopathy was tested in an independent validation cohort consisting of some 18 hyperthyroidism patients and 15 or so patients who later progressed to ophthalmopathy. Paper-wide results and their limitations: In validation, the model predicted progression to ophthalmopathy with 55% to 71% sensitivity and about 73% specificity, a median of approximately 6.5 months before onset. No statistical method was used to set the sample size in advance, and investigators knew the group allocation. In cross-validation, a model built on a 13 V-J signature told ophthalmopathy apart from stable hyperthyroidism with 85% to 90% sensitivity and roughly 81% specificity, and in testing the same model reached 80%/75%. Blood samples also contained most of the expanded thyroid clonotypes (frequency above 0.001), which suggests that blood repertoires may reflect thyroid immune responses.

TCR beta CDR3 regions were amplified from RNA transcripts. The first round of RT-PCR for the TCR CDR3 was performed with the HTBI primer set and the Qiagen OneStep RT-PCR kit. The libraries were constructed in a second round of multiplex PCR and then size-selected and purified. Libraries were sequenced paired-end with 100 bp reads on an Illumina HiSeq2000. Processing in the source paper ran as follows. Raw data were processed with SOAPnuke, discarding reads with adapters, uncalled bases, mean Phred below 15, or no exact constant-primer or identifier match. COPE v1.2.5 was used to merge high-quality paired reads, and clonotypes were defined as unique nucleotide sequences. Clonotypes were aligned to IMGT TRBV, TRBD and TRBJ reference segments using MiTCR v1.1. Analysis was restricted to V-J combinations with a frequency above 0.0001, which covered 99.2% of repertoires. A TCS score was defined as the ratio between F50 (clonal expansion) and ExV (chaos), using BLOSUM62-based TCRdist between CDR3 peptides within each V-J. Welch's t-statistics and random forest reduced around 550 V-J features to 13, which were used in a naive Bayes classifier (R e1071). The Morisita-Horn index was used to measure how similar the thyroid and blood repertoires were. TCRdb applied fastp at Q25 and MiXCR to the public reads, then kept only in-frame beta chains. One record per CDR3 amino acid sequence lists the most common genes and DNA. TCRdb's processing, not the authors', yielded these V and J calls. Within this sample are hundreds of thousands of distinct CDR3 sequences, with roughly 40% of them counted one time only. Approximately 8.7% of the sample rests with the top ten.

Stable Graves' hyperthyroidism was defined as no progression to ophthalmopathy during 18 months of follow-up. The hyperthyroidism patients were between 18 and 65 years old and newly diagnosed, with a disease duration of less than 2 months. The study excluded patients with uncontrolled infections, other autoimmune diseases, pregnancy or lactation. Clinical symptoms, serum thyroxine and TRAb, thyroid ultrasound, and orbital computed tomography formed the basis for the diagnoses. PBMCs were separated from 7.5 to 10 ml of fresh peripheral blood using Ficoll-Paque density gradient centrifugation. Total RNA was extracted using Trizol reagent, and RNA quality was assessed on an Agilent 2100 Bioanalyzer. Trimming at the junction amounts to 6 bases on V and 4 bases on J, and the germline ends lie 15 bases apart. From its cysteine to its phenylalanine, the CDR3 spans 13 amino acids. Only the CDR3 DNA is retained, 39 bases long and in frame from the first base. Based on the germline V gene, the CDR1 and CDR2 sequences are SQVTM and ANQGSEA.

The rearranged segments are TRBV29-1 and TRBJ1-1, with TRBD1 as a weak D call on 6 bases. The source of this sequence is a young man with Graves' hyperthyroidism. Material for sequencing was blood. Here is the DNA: TGCAGCGTCCAGGGGCTATGGGGCACTGAAGCTTTCTTT. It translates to CSVQGLWGTEAFF.